These T cell receptor beta chains were read from a single sample in a study of beta chain features in type 1 diabetes. TCRdb's table, derived via immunoSEQ multiplex PCR, lists solely in-frame clones and lacks some. Of almost 350,000 clones in the sample, roughly 9% were seen once. Sequenced material: central memory CD4+ T cells from blood. The receptors derive from a man between 25 and 39 years old with type 1 diabetes. Each CDR3 is given with its conserved first and last residue. The D gene is left open where the match is weak. Clone size, where shown, is once, few, many, or a class for clones that have expanded.

v_call	d_call	j_call	clone_size	cdr3_nt	cdr3_aa
TRBV27	TRBD1	TRBJ2-3	few	TGTGCCAGCAGTTTATCCATTACCCTCCTACGGGACAGGGTTCACCGAGATACGCAGTATTTT	CASSLSITLLRDRVHRDTQYF
TRBV6-6	TRBD1	TRBJ1-2	few	TGTGCCAGCACCACAGGGGATTGGTATGGCTACACCTTC	CASTTGDWYGYTF
TRBV29-1	NA	TRBJ1-2	NA	TGCAGCGTCGCCGATAACACCCAGGGACGGCGCTTC	CSVADNTQGRRF
TRBV9	NA	TRBJ2-5	NA	TGTGCCAGCAGCCCGCCGGGAGTACAGACCCAGTACTTC	CASSPPGVQTQYF
TRBV6-5	TRBD1	TRBJ1-2	NA	TGTGCCAGCAGTTTCAGGGGGCTGAGGAACTATGGCTACACCTTC	CASSFRGLRNYGYTF
TRBV27	TRBD1	TRBJ1-6	NA	TGTGCCAGCAGTTCAGGGACAGGCCCTAGGTCACCCCTCCACTTT	CASSSGTGPRSPLHF
TRBV4-3	NA	TRBJ2-7	few	TGCGCCAGCAGCCAAGATGCAGGGGCTTTCTACGAGCAGTACTTC	CASSQDAGAFYEQYF
TRBV7-2	TRBD1	TRBJ2-4	NA	TGTGCCAGCAGCTCCGGACAGGGGGCTAACATTCAGTACTTC	CASSSGQGANIQYF
TRBV4-3	NA	TRBJ1-2	few	TGCGCCAGCAGCCAAAGGGGGGAATATGGCTACACCTTC	CASSQRGEYGYTF
TRBV18	NA	TRBJ2-7	NA	TGTGCCAGCTCACCACCGGTCGGCCAGAGCTCCTACGAGCAGTACTTC	CASSPPVGQSSYEQYF
TRBV5-6	TRBD1	TRBJ1-5	few	TGTGCCAGCAGCTTGGCCGGGACAGGGACGGGCAATCAGCCCCAGCATTTT	CASSLAGTGTGNQPQHF
TRBV29-1	NA	TRBJ1-2	NA	TGCAGCGTTGAATGGTATGGGGGGGCCGGTGGCTACACCTTC	CSVEWYGGAGGYTF
TRBV7-9	TRBD1	TRBJ2-3	NA	TGTGCCAGCAGCCCCAGGGGGCAGGGAGATACGCAGTATTTT	CASSPRGQGDTQYF
TRBV11-2	NA	TRBJ2-1	NA	TGTGCCAGCAGTATAGGGGGGGCCGGATTCAATGAGCAGTTCTTC	CASSIGGAGFNEQFF
TRBV28	NA	TRBJ2-7	few	TGTGCCAGCAGTTTAGAGGGGGGAAGCGACGAGCAGTACTTC	CASSLEGGSDEQYF
TRBV2	NA	TRBJ1-5	NA	TGTGCCAGCAGTGATCGCGGCGTTCAGCCCCAGCATTTT	CASSDRGVQPQHF
TRBV2	TRBD1	TRBJ1-5	NA	TGTGCCAGCAGGGGACAGGCAAATAGCAATCAGCCCCAGCATTTT	CASRGQANSNQPQHF
TRBV28	NA	TRBJ2-7	many	TGTGCCAGCAGTTTTGGCAGCTCCTACGAGCAGTACTTC	CASSFGSSYEQYF
TRBV4-3	TRBD1	TRBJ2-7	NA	TGCGCCAGCAGCCTCCCCCTAGCCGGGGTAGGACAGGGCTACGAGCAGTACTTC	CASSLPLAGVGQGYEQYF
TRBV7-2	TRBD2	TRBJ2-3	NA	TGTGCCAGCAGCTTACCCGGGACTAGGAGAACAGATACGCAGTATTTT	CASSLPGTRRTDTQYF
TRBV4-1	NA	TRBJ2-3	NA	TGCGCCAGCAGCTATTCAGGGAACACAGATACGCAGTATTTT	CASSYSGNTDTQYF
TRBV6-5	NA	TRBJ1-1	NA	TGTGCCAGCAGTTACCTCCCGGGGAGAGCTGAAGCTTTCTTT	CASSYLPGRAEAFF
TRBV7-8	TRBD2	TRBJ2-2	few	TGTGCCAGCAGCTTCGGACTAGCGGGGGGCCGTGTCGGGGAGCTGTTTTTT	CASSFGLAGGRVGELFF
TRBV5-1	NA	TRBJ2-1	NA	TGCGCCAGCAGCTTGATAGCGGCCCCCCACAATGAGCAGTTCTTC	CASSLIAAPHNEQFF
TRBV18	NA	TRBJ1-1	NA	TGTGCCAGCTCACCAGGGACGGAGCACACTGAAGCTTTCTTT	CASSPGTEHTEAFF